This T cell receptor beta chain comes out of a study of PD-1 blockade in classical Hodgkin lymphoma. TCRdb's copy holds only in-frame clones and misses some; the assay was immunoSEQ multiplex PCR. This table holds 20,000 or so clones, about four fifths found once. The V gene lost 4 bases and the J gene lost 7 bases, with 10 bases spanning the gap. The CDR3 is made up of 12 amino acids. Germline CDR1 and CDR2: MNHEY and SVGAGI. Each of the patients experienced relapse following autologous stem cell transplantation, and their brentuximab vedotin exposure differed. The receptor comes from a human donor with classical Hodgkin lymphoma. The chain combines TRBV6-5 with TRBJ1-2; D unclear. This specimen consisted of peripheral blood mononuclear cells (PBMCs), obtained before the second cycle of nivolumab. The CDR3 nucleotides read TGTGCCAGCAGTTCTGGGAGCGGTGGCTACACCTTC. Translated: CASSSGSGGYTF.